The rows below give T cell receptor beta chains drawn from one sample of a study of cytomegalovirus exposure and HLA in healthy donors. Produced via immunoSEQ multiplex PCR; TCRdb's table is partial and in-frame only. The sample yields over 200,000 clones, roughly 83% seen once. Sequenced sample: PBMCs. These receptors came from a woman aged 25 to 39 in good health and CMV-seropositive. Each CDR3 is given with its conserved first and last residue. D genes are given only for firm matches. Not all rows give a size; the values are once, few, many and, for expanded clones, a class.

j_gene	d_gene	v_gene	abundance	CDR3nt	CDR3aa
TRBJ2-7	.	TRBV5-1	.	TGCGCCAGCAGCTTGGGACCGGACTACTACGAGCAGTACTTC	CASSLGPDYYEQYF
TRBJ2-7	TRBD2	TRBV9	.	TGTGCCAGCAGCGTAAGGGGAACTAGCGACTACGAGCAGTACTTC	CASSVRGTSDYEQYF
TRBJ1-2	TRBD1	TRBV18	.	TGTGCCAGCTCACCTAGGGGACAGGGCTATGGCTACACCTTC	CASSPRGQGYGYTF
TRBJ2-3	TRBD2	TRBV27	.	TGTGCCAGCAGTAGGCCTAGCGGGTACTCCACAGATACGCAGTATTTT	CASSRPSGYSTDTQYF
TRBJ1-2	TRBD1	TRBV19	few	TGTGCCAGCGCTTATACGACAGGGCCCTACACCTTC	CASAYTTGPYTF
TRBJ1-1	.	TRBV9	.	TGTGCCAGCAGTGAGGGAGCCATGAACACTGAAGCTTTCTTT	CASSEGAMNTEAFF
TRBJ1-1	.	TRBV10-3	.	TGTGCCATCAGTGGCTCCGGCACTGAAGCTTTCTTT	CAISGSGTEAFF
TRBJ2-4	TRBD1	TRBV16	.	TGTGCCAGCAGCCGGACGGTCGGACAGGGCTTGAACATTCAGTACTTC	CASSRTVGQGLNIQYF
TRBJ1-5	TRBD1	TRBV7-9	.	TGTGCCAGCAGCTTAGTTTCAGGGACAGGGCCCTATAGCAATCAGCCCCAGCATTTT	CASSLVSGTGPYSNQPQHF
TRBJ1-5	.	TRBV15	once	TGTGCCACCAGCAGACCGAATCAGCCCCAGCATTTT	CATSRPNQPQHF
TRBJ2-7	.	TRBV19	few	TGTGCCAGTAGTACGGCATGGGGCCCCGAGCACGAGCAGTACTTC	CASSTAWGPEHEQYF
TRBJ1-4	.	TRBV28	.	TGTGCCAGCAGAAGTAGACACTCTAATGAAAAACTGTTTTTT	CASRSRHSNEKLFF
TRBJ2-1	TRBD2	TRBV30	.	TGTGCCTGGGGAGTCGGACTAGCGGGATACAATGAGCAGTTCTTC	CAWGVGLAGYNEQFF
TRBJ1-2	.	TRBV4-1	.	TGCGCCAGCAGCCAAGACGAGGGTTCCGGAAACTATGGCTACACCTTC	CASSQDEGSGNYGYTF
TRBJ2-2	.	TRBV13	.	TGTGCCAGCAGCGCGCCCCCGGGACCTAGCAGGGAGCTGTTTTTT	CASSAPPGPSRELFF
TRBJ1-5	.	TRBV27	once	TGTGCCAGCAGTTCTGTTGGAAATCAGCCCCAGCATTTT	CASSSVGNQPQHF
TRBJ2-1	.	TRBV29-1	.	TGCAGCGTTGGGTTTCTAGCCGATGAGCAGTTCTTC	CSVGFLADEQFF
TRBJ1-2	.	TRBV9	.	TGTGCCAGCAGCGAGGGTTTTGGGGGTCCTTACTATGGCTACACCTTC	CASSEGFGGPYYGYTF
TRBJ1-2	.	TRBV30	few	TGTGCCTGGGGCGACTATGGCTACACCTTC	CAWGDYGYTF
TRBJ2-2	.	TRBV6-5	.	TGTGCCAGCAGTCCCGAGGAGGGGCAGCCCGGGGAGCTGTTTTTT	CASSPEEGQPGELFF
TRBJ2-5	.	TRBV7-9	.	TGTGCCAGCAGCGCAAACAAATTACGCCCCGAGACCCAGTACTTC	CASSANKLRPETQYF
TRBJ1-4	.	TRBV6-5	.	TGTGCCAGCAGTCCGGATCCGGGGTCAAATGAAAAACTGTTTTTT	CASSPDPGSNEKLFF
TRBJ2-7	.	TRBV2	few	TGTGCCAGCAGTCTAAGGCCTTCACCTAACGAGCAGTACTTC	CASSLRPSPNEQYF
TRBJ1-1	.	TRBV27	.	TGTTACCGTGGGAACACTGAAGCTTTCTTT	CYRGNTEAFF
TRBJ2-1	TRBD1	TRBV10-2	.	TGCGCCAGCAATTGGGACAGTAAAAACAATGAGCAGTTCTTC	CASNWDSKNNEQFF
TRBJ2-1	TRBD2	TRBV9	.	TGTGCCAGCAGCGTGCCTCGGGCGGGAGGCTCCTACAATGAGCAGTTCTTC	CASSVPRAGGSYNEQFF
TRBJ2-7	.	TRBV10-3	.	TGTGCCATTTCTTTACCCGGACAGAATACCTACGAGCAGTACTTC	CAISLPGQNTYEQYF
TRBJ1-4	.	TRBV27	once	TGTGCCAGCATGAATTTAGGAAACTGGGGGGCTAATGAAAAACTGTTTTTT	CASMNLGNWGANEKLFF
TRBJ2-7	TRBD1	TRBV7-8	.	TGTGCCAGCAGCTTAAAGGGGACAGGGTCGGCCGAGCAGTACTTC	CASSLKGTGSAEQYF
TRBJ1-2	TRBD1	TRBV28	.	TGTGCCAGCAGTCGAGGGGGAGGGGACAGGCTCGCAGGCTACACCTTC	CASSRGGGDRLAGYTF
TRBJ2-7	TRBD1	TRBV7-2	.	TGTGCCAGCAGCTTAACTGTACAGGGGTACGAGCAGTACTTC	CASSLTVQGYEQYF
TRBJ2-7	.	TRBV15	.	TGTGCCACCAGCAGAGCGAGAGGGGCCTACGAGCAGTACTTC	CATSRARGAYEQYF